The next 7 T cell receptor beta chains were all read from a single sample in a study of prognosis after radiotherapy for stage I lung cancer. Genomic DNA served as the source from which two-round multiplex PCR generated TCR beta CDR3 amplicons. Gene-specific primers for each TRBV and TRBJ gene drove first-round PCR. Each CDR3 protein gets one entry after TCRdb re-called the multiplex PCR reads with MiXCR. Among around 30,000 distinct CDR3 sequences listed, under 35% were seen once. Here the sequenced sample was PBMCs, taken before or after stereotactic body radiation therapy (not recorded which). These receptors were collected from a donor over 45 with non-small cell lung cancer.

This clonotype came up many times. This rearrangement joins TRBV10-3 to TRBJ1-6, with 7 bases fitting TRBD1. The junction had 6 bases not matched to a gene; V was cut back by 8 bases and J by 5 bases. The CDR3 has 14 amino acids. Per germline, CDR1 ENHRY and CDR2 SYGVKD. For the CDR3, the DNA is TGTGCCATCCAGGGACAGCGAAATAATTCACCCCTCCACTTT. This translates into CAIQGQRNNSPLHF.

This clonotype was counted at least ten times. The chain joins TRBV28 to TRBJ2-5; 10 bases line up with TRBD1. V was pared by 8 bases and J by 5 bases, with 8 bases of the junction left unmatched. This CDR3 spans 14 amino acids. Germline CDR1 reads MDHEN; CDR2 reads SYDVKM. CDR3 DNA sequence: TGTGCCAGCCGGGACAGGGGTAATCGGGAGACCCAGTACTTC. This codes for CASRDRGNRETQYF.

Ten or more counts support this clonotype. The genes are TRBV10-3 and TRBJ1-2; the D gene is possibly TRBD1 (6 bases). CDR1 ENHRY and CDR2 SYGVKD come from the germline V gene. V shed 4 bases and J shed 6 bases, with 21 bases lying between them. This CDR3 is built from 16 residues. CDR3 DNA: TGTGCCATCAGTGTATCCAGGGGATTGGATCTTGATGGCTACACCTTC. Protein: CAISVSRGLDLDGYTF.

V is TRBV6-2 or TRBV6-3 and J is TRBJ2-1, with TRBD1 identical over 12 bases. In germline, CDR1 is MNHEY, CDR2 SVGEGT. The length of the CDR3 is 17 residues. The ends lost 4 bases at V and 9 bases at J; junction bases unmatched: 13. The CDR3 nucleotides are TGTGCCAGCAGTTCGGGTATCTGGGACAGGGGGCGCGGTGAGCAGTTCTTC. It encodes CASSSGIWDRGRGEQFF.

This clonotype has more than one count but fewer than ten. A read error may explain this, as a much larger clone is one base away. The chain couples TRBV6-9 to TRBJ2-2; D assignment may be TRBD1 or TRBD2 (5 bases each). Germline CDR1 reads MNHGY; CDR2 reads SVAAGI. There are 14 residues in the CDR3. The CDR3 DNA is TGTGCCAGCAGTTACGGGACGGACACCGAGGAGCTGTTTTTT. It encodes CASSYGTDTEELFF.

V gene TRBV19 combines with J gene TRBJ1-5; D uncertain. The ends were cut back, 4 bases at V and 10 bases at J, with 14 bases in the middle. This CDR3 spans 13 amino acids. Per germline, CDR1 LNHDA and CDR2 SQIVND (reference sequence). CDR3 loop: CASSTYPSGPQHF. In DNA form, the CDR3 reads TGTGCCAGTAGTACCTACCCATCAGGCCCCCAGCATTTT.

Note on this clonotype: A far larger clone is just one base off, so this is likely a read error. The chain uses TRBV6-5 and TRBJ2-7, with D hard to call. The V gene's germline CDR1 is MNHEY and CDR2 SVGAGI. This CDR3 is built from 14 residues. The CDR3 DNA sequence: TGTGCCAGCAAGACGCCGGGCGGCTCCTACGAGCATTACTTC. Amino acids: CASKTPGGSYEHYF.